The present entry profiles one T cell receptor beta chain with its context. This specimen belongs to a study of glioma-infiltrating T cells after dendritic cell vaccination. The wider study: Treatment, given 2003 to 2012, was autologous tumor lysate-pulsed dendritic cell vaccination. Monocyte-derived dendritic cells, cultured 7 to 8 days with IL-4 and GM-CSF, were pulsed with autologous tumor lysate.

This CDR3 has 16 amino acids. Germline loops: CDR1 MNHNY, CDR2 SVGAGI (reference sequence). V lost 5 bases, J lost 5 bases, and 21 bases lay in between. Selection required adequate fresh-frozen tumor tissue plus more than two years' survival data. The PCR used 60 V beta and 13 J beta primers. Libraries were prepared by immunoSEQ multiplex PCR; TCRdb keeps only in-frame clonotypes and omits some of them. Found here are about 73,000 clones, approximately 80% of them singletons; the top ten hold approximately 2.1%. This sequence joins TRBV6-6 and TRBJ1-2; no firm D call. This specimen was blood, taken before dendritic cell vaccination. The TCR originated in a human donor with glioblastoma. The CDR3 DNA reads as TGTGCCAGCAGTACCTACGAGCGGATTGGGGTTTATGGCTACACCTTC. Its protein product is CASSTYERIGVYGYTF.